Listed here are 9 T cell receptor beta chains from one sample, sequenced in a study of beta chain features in type 1 diabetes. The study, taken as a whole, reports: Researchers report that Type 1 diabetes patients had moderately but significantly shorter TCRB CDR3s across all four CD4+ subsets.

No antigen is known for these receptors. Expressed TCRB transcripts were sequenced because the entire RNA isolate underwent reverse transcription. Assay used: immunoSEQ multiplex PCR; TCRdb lists only in-frame clones, some missing. The sample contains roughly 730,000 clones, under 15% of which appear only once. Sequencing input: naive CD4+ T cells from blood. These receptors all come from a man between 18 and 29 years old with type 1 diabetes.

V gene TRBV30 combines with J gene TRBJ1-1, with TRBD1 matching 8 bases. Germline CDR1 reads GTSNPN; CDR2 reads SVGIG (reference sequence). The length of the CDR3 is 14 residues. V trimming: 2 bases; J trimming: 6 bases; junction bases outside the gene matches: 8. CDR3 bases: TGTGCCTGGAGTCAAGACAGGGGTATCGCTGAAGCTTTCTTT. Translating gives CAWSQDRGIAEAFF.

This clone came up a few times. This chain links TRBV19 with TRBJ2-3; D tentatively fits TRBD1 or TRBD2 (6 bases each). This CDR3 spans 15 amino acids. Germline lookup yields CDR1 LNHDA and CDR2 SQIVND (reference sequence). The germline V and J ends were trimmed by 4 bases and 5 bases, with 16 bases remaining between them. The CDR3 loop is CASSNPTGRKDTQYF. The CDR3 DNA sequence: TGTGCCAGTAGTAACCCCACAGGGAGGAAAGATACGCAGTATTTT.

This clone was counted only a few times. The CDR3 sequence is CASSPPGSGGPYTQYF. CDR3 nucleotide sequence: TGTGCCAGCTCACCACCGGGTAGCGGGGGACCGTATACGCAGTATTTT. This chain links TRBV18 with TRBJ2-3; 9 positions agree with TRBD2. The junction had 8 bases not matched to a gene; V was cut back by 0 bases and J by 7 bases. This CDR3 is built from 16 residues. Germline V gives CDR1 KGHSH, CDR2 LQKENI.

On this clone itself: At the DNA level, this CDR3 is encoded by other sequences in the same sample as well. The chain employs TRBV7-2 and TRBJ1-1; a weak D match, TRBD1 (6 bases). The CDR3 consists of 15 residues. Trimming stripped 2 bases from V and 1 base from J, with 11 bases between. Germline lookup yields CDR1 SGHTA and CDR2 FQGNSA. CDR3 region: CASSLQGTENTEAFF. The CDR3 nucleotides are TGTGCCAGCAGCTTACAGGGGACTGAGAACACTGAAGCTTTCTTT.

This clone was observed a handful of times. The chain is built from TRBV5-1 and TRBJ1-1, with D uncertain. This CDR3 spans 13 amino acids. Germline CDR1 SGHRS, CDR2 YFSETQ. V lost 0 bases, J lost 10 bases, and 13 bases lay in between. The chain's CDR3 is CASSLAEGARAFF. Here the CDR3 DNA reads TGCGCCAGCAGCTTGGCCGAAGGAGCCCGAGCTTTCTTT.

This clone has more than one count but fewer than ten. The chain joins TRBV5-1 to TRBJ1-6; 8 bases line up with TRBD1. The CDR3 runs to 19 residues. Per the germline V gene, CDR1 is SGHRS and CDR2 is YFSETQ. Trimming took 3 bases from V and 7 from J; bases not matched to a gene: 18. CDR3 protein: CASSSWTGRREGMNSPLHF. CDR3 DNA sequence: TGCGCCAGCAGCTCTTGGACAGGGCGCCGAGAAGGAATGAATTCACCCCTCCACTTT.

The chain has TRBV27 and TRBJ1-6; 12 nucleotides agree with TRBD1. This CDR3 spans 19 amino acids. Germline trimming cut 7 bases from V and 9 bases from J; bases unmatched to any gene: 19. Germline V lookup: CDR1 MNHEY, CDR2 SMNVEV (reference sequence). Written as DNA, the CDR3 is TGTGCCAGCATCAAAACGGGACAGGGGGCTATAATGGTGGGTTCACCCCTCCACTTT. Protein sequence: CASIKTGQGAIMVGSPLHF.

The rearrangement links TRBV7-2 to TRBJ1-2; the match to TRBD1 covers 9 bases. Looked up from germline, CDR1 is SGHTA and CDR2 is FQGNSA. V lost 5 bases, J lost 1 base, and 8 bases stayed unmatched. The CDR3 is made up of 16 amino acids. The CDR3 DNA sequence: TGTGCCAGCAGCGACGGGACAGGGAAAGTTAACTATGGCTACACCTTC. As protein: CASSDGTGKVNYGYTF.

As regards this clone: An end of the junction differs from the germline gene, which may be a read error. The J gene is TRBJ1-6, the V gene TRBV7-9, with D possibly matching TRBD1 (5 bases). The CDR3 loop spans 12 amino acids. The germline V gene encodes CDR1 SEHNR and CDR2 FQNEAQ (reference sequence). CDR3 bases: TGTGCCAGCAGCTTCGATAGGGGACCTTTACTCTTT. This encodes CASSFDRGPLLF.